This is a list of T cell receptor beta chains from one sample in a study of vaccination and CD4 T cells after COVID-19. No antigen is known for these receptors. TCRdb re-called the PCR reads with MiXCR, one entry per CDR3 protein. The table includes 15,000 to 20,000 distinct CDR3 sequences, 51% detected once. The material was CD4+ T cells from blood, cultured in vitro, obtained before SARS-CoV-2 vaccination. These receptors originate from a human donor who had recovered from COVID-19. Each CDR3 is given with its conserved first and last residue.

V: TRBV6-1; CDR3: CASRRDKNQPQHF
V: TRBV7-3; CDR3: CASSLKRYTQYF
V: TRBV20-1; CDR3: CSASRLAGGEQYF
V: TRBV27; CDR3: CASRTLTGRDTEAFF
V: TRBV6-1; CDR3: CASTQGDQPQHF
V: TRBV30; CDR3: CAWSVRSPSSPLHF
V: TRBV20-1; CDR3: CSAKLGLAGRFPNEQYF
V: TRBV27; CDR3: CASRPDRGWTYGYTF
V: TRBV27; CDR3: CASSRRDREETQYF
V: TRBV7-3; CDR3: CASSLTGREVQETQYF
V: TRBV27; CDR3: CASSTGSKTQYF
V: TRBV12-3/TRBV12-4; CDR3: CASSENTEAFF
V: TRBV10-2; CDR3: CASSESSPSISNQPQHF
V: TRBV7-9; CDR3: CASSLGLSGRVAYEQYF
V: TRBV11-2; CDR3: CASSSPLPSHTDTQYF
V: TRBV2; CDR3: CASSRGQGVSPLHF
V: TRBV20-1; CDR3: CSARDLGRVTEQFF
V: TRBV6-2/TRBV6-3; CDR3: CASSYLGGAGELFF
V: TRBV28; CDR3: CASSFSTGTVGHEQYF
V: TRBV6-1; CDR3: CASRTNSGRGADTQYF
V: TRBV20-1; CDR3: CSAEDRGYEQYF
V: TRBV20-1; CDR3: CSASGPGQGFADTQYF
V: TRBV19; CDR3: CASSPVRGQAQETQYF
V: TRBV7-9; CDR3: CASSRGVGEQYF
V: TRBV11-1; CDR3: CASSLRRVNLPGELFF
V: TRBV27; CDR3: CASSLIPNTEAFF
V: TRBV20-1; CDR3: CSALGLVSSYEQYF
V: TRBV9; CDR3: CASSPERPPPNEQFF
V: TRBV2; CDR3: CASHRGLEDTQYF
V: TRBV20-1; CDR3: CSARDPSKTTQDSGANVLTF
V: TRBV24-1; CDR3: CATSDRLFGETQYF
V: TRBV15; CDR3: CATSSQSGTRSYEQYF
V: TRBV12-3/TRBV12-4; CDR3: CASRNGLHTGELFF
V: TRBV28; CDR3: CATEDRANYGYTF
V: TRBV7-9; CDR3: CASSIRQGGVETQYF
V: TRBV2; CDR3: CASSPAGLYGYTF
V: TRBV5-4; CDR3: CASSLEGVDTEAFF
V: TRBV12-3/TRBV12-4; CDR3: CASSHTGGSYNEQFF
V: TRBV20-1; CDR3: CSAALAGGLNTQYF
V: TRBV2; CDR3: CASNLGGQGYGYTF
V: TRBV21-1; CDR3: CATPGPEQYF
V: TRBV5-3; CDR3: CASSLAGLSSYEQYF
V: TRBV7-9; CDR3: CASSPTPHYEQYF
V: TRBV20-1; CDR3: CSATPPRGHTEAFF
V: TRBV6-4; CDR3: CASSENGVDTQYF
V: TRBV20-1; CDR3: CSAHVPGYNEQFF
V: TRBV20-1; CDR3: CSARPASGSWYNEQFF
V: TRBV6-2/TRBV6-3; CDR3: CASSYSILRGDEQYF
V: TRBV20-1; CDR3: CSASSEGTNGYTF
V: TRBV24-1; CDR3: CATSGPTSGDYTDTQYF
V: TRBV19; CDR3: CASTDGGQGNYEQYF